Shown below are 16 T cell receptor beta chains from a single sample sequenced in a study of Tregs in tolerant kidney transplant recipients. Clones were sequenced by immunoSEQ multiplex PCR, and TCRdb holds only the in-frame ones, with some missing. The sample has 50,000 to 75,000 clones, 95% to 98% seen once. Here the sequenced sample was Tregs from blood, taken before the transplant. Every receptor here comes from a human donor who received a combined kidney and bone marrow transplant.

This chain links TRBV27 with TRBJ2-5, with D unclear. The CDR3 runs 14 residues. Deletions cut 1 base from V and 2 bases from J, with 8 bases between. Per germline, CDR1 MNHEY and CDR2 SMNVEV (reference sequence). CDR3 protein: CASSLLAAQETQYF. DNA for the CDR3: TGTGCCAGCAGTTTATTAGCCGCACAAGAGACCCAGTACTTC.

J is TRBJ2-7 and V is TRBV29-1; possibly TRBD2 for D (6 bases). The CDR3 has 11 amino acids. Trimming cost V 0 bases and J 13 bases, with 13 bases left between them. Germline CDR1 and CDR2: SQVTM and ANQGSEA. The CDR3: CSVEEYGRTYF. The CDR3 DNA reads as TGCAGCGTTGAAGAATACGGGAGAACATACTTC.

This clone has just one count. CDR3 sequence reads: CAISQDRTNQPQHF. The CDR3 DNA follows: TGTGCCATCAGCCAAGACAGGACGAATCAGCCCCAGCATTTT. V and J are TRBV10-3 and TRBJ1-5, with D possibly being TRBD1 (6 bases). The CDR3 consists of 14 residues. Germline CDR1 reads ENHRY; CDR2 reads SYGVKD. The V end lost 6 bases, the J end lost 4 bases, and 13 bases lay between the germline ends.

This rearrangement joins TRBV15 to TRBJ2-1; 9 bases line up with TRBD2. V lost 2 bases and J lost 3; bases outside the gene matches: 2. The CDR3 is 15 amino acids. The germline V gene has CDR1 LNHNV and CDR2 YYDKDF (reference sequence). DNA of the CDR3: TGTGCCACCAGCAGACGGCGGGGGGGCTACAATGAGCAGTTCTTC. Its translation is CATSRRRGGYNEQFF.

This chain uses TRBV27 with TRBJ2-7; D not resolved. Between the trimmed V and J ends, which lost 6 bases and 4 bases, there was a span of 7 bases. The CDR3 runs to 11 residues. Germline CDR1 reads MNHEY; CDR2 reads SMNVEV (reference sequence). The CDR3 coding sequence is TGTGCCAGCAGCCCTTTTTACGAGCAGTACTTC. Its translation is CASSPFYEQYF.

The V call is TRBV6-5, the J call TRBJ2-1; 8 bases line up with TRBD2. Trimming at V came to 2 bases and at J to 4 bases, leaving 4 bases not matched to a gene. Germline lookup yields CDR1 MNHEY and CDR2 SVGAGI. The CDR3 consists of 15 residues. CDR3 protein: CASSYVAGPYNEQFF. The CDR3 bases are TGTGCCAGCAGTTACGTAGCGGGACCGTACAATGAGCAGTTCTTC.

The sample holds one count of this clone. The gene calls are TRBV19 and TRBJ2-5; TRBD1 aligns across 7 bases. The germline CDR1 and CDR2 sequences are LNHDA and SQIVND (reference sequence). The V gene end was trimmed by 5 bases and the J gene end by 2 bases; junction bases not matched to a gene: 8. This CDR3 is 15 amino acids long. DNA for the CDR3: TGTGCCAGTAGTCCGAGGACAGGTTTTCAAGAGACCCAGTACTTC. The encoded protein is CASSPRTGFQETQYF.

V gene TRBV29-1 combines with J gene TRBJ2-4, with D perhaps TRBD2 (7 bases). Germline CDR1 SQVTM, CDR2 ANQGSEA. The CDR3 sequence is 15 residues long. V lost 6 bases and J 8 bases, leaving 23 bases between the germline ends. CDR3 amino acids: CSVATPREGGDIQYF. The CDR3 DNA follows: TGCAGCGTAGCCACCCCAAGGGAAGGGGGGGACATTCAGTACTTC.

This chain connects TRBV7-9 to TRBJ1-1; maybe TRBD1 (5 bases). Germline lookup yields CDR1 SEHNR and CDR2 FQNEAQ (reference sequence). The CDR3 extends over 15 amino acids. V gave up 1 base and J gave up 3 bases, with 12 bases separating them. CDR3: CASSLGQGGDTEAFF. CDR3 DNA sequence: TGTGCCAGCAGCTTAGGACAAGGAGGGGACACTGAAGCTTTCTTT.

V gene TRBV13 combines with J gene TRBJ1-3; 9 positions agree with TRBD1. Looked up from germline, CDR1 is PRHDT and CDR2 is FYEKMQ (reference sequence). After removal of 5 bases from V and 0 bases from J, the junction contained 5 bases not matched to a gene. CDR3 length: 16 residues. The CDR3 bases are TGTGCCAGCAGCGCCGGGACAGGGACCTCTGGAAACACCATATATTTT. Translating gives CASSAGTGTSGNTIYF.

The genes are TRBV4-1 and TRBJ1-1; 7 bases align to TRBD1. The CDR3 extends over 17 amino acids. V trimming: 4 bases; J trimming: 2 bases; junction bases outside the gene matches: 13. The V gene's germline CDR1 is MGHRA and CDR2 YSYEKL. CDR3 protein: CASSRRTGSVVNTEAFF. The DNA of the CDR3 is TGCGCCAGCAGCCGCCGGACAGGCAGCGTGGTTAACACTGAAGCTTTCTTT.

The genes are TRBV7-9 and TRBJ2-3; perhaps TRBD1 as D (5 bases). The CDR3 loop spans 13 amino acids. Germline V CDR1 and CDR2: SEHNR, FQNEAQ (reference sequence). V lost 5 bases to trimming and J lost 11 bases, with 17 bases between them. The CDR3 reads CASSLTGTEGQYF. The CDR3 DNA reads TGTGCCAGCAGCCTAACAGGTACCGAAGGGCAGTATTTT.

The genes are TRBV7-2 and TRBJ1-6; TRBD1 agrees at 7 bases. Germline V lookup: CDR1 SGHTA, CDR2 FQGNSA. V lost 3 bases to trimming and J lost 7 bases; unmatched junction nucleotides: 12. The CDR3 totals 17 residues. CDR3 bases: TGTGCCAGCAGCTTGAAGCCCCCGGACAGGTACAATTCACCCCTCCACTTT. Amino acid sequence: CASSLKPPDRYNSPLHF.

The CDR3 bases are TGTGCCAGCAGTTACTCGCACACGCTCTATGGCTACACCTTC. It yields the protein CASSYSHTLYGYTF. The chain couples TRBV6-5 to TRBJ1-2; D not resolved. Germline assignment: CDR1 MNHEY and CDR2 SVGAGI. V lost 0 bases to trimming and J lost 4 bases, with 9 bases between them. The CDR3 length is 14 residues.

The J gene is TRBJ2-1, the V gene TRBV2; weak D call: TRBD2 (5 bases). Looked up from germline, CDR1 is SNHLY and CDR2 is FYNNEI. The CDR3 covers 15 residues. The V and J ends lost 2 bases and 4 bases respectively, with 12 bases between them. The CDR3 region is CASSEQRKNYNEQFF. CDR3 in DNA: TGTGCCAGCAGTGAACAGCGGAAAAATTACAATGAGCAGTTCTTC. Based on the CDR3 plus reference TRBV2 and TRBJ2-1, the full variable domain is EPEVTQTPSHQVTQMGQEVILRCVPISNHLYFYWYRQILGQKVEFLVSFYNNEISEKSEIFDDQFSVERPDGSNFTLKIRSTKLEDSAMYFCASSEQRKNYNEQFFGPGTRLTVL.

The chain is built from TRBV10-3 and TRBJ2-1; 8 nucleotides align to TRBD1. This CDR3 contains 13 residues. Losses at the gene ends were 10 bases for V and 5 bases for J; bases not matched to a gene: 7. Germline-derived CDR1 and CDR2 are ENHRY and SYGVKD. The CDR3 nucleotides read TGTGCCACCCTACGGACAGGGAACAATGAGCAGTTCTTC. Residues: CATLRTGNNEQFF.